Below, one T cell receptor beta chain is given with its context. The sample originates from a study of control samples from healthy donors and cancer patients. Clones were sequenced by immunoSEQ multiplex PCR, and TCRdb holds only the in-frame ones, with some missing. In the table there are approximately 120,000 clones, roughly 89% of which are singletons. The germline V and J ends were trimmed by 4 bases and 8 bases, with 20 bases remaining between them. The CDR3 is 14 amino acids. Per the germline V gene, CDR1 is GTSNPN and CDR2 is SVGIG (reference sequence). The source is a woman aged 50 to 60 in good health. V gene TRBV30 combines with J gene TRBJ1-2, with a tentative D call TRBD1 (5 bases). Sample: blood. This CDR3 is CAWKLSGTLRGYTF. The CDR3, as DNA: TGTGCCTGGAAACTCTCCGGGACCCTTCGCGGCTACACCTTC.